The sequence of this T cell receptor (beta chain) was determined in a study of blood T cell repertoires in COVID-19. At the level of the study: Whether acute or convalescent, the COVID-19 samples came from the United States, Italy and Spain. PBMCs, B-cell-depleted T cells, or T cells were the source of the cDNA or gDNA that made up the material.

This clone has just a few counts. Trimming took off 0 bases at V and 4 bases at J, with 13 bases between the two ends. CDR1 and CDR2 from the germline V gene are SGHNT and YYREEE (reference sequence). The CDR3 has 15 residues. The method was immunoSEQ multiplex PCR; TCRdb's version includes in-frame clones alone and lacks a portion of them. There are 85,000 to 110,000 clones in the sample; roughly 85% occur only once, and under 4% lies in the top ten. The receptor comes from a man aged 50 to 59 in a cohort sampled during active COVID-19. Sequencing used peripheral blood. The chain employs TRBV5-4 and TRBJ1-1; perhaps TRBD1 as D (5 bases). The CDR3 loop is CASSLGMGGSTEAFF. The CDR3 DNA reads as TGTGCCAGCAGCTTGGGGATGGGGGGGTCCACTGAAGCTTTCTTT.